The present T cell receptor (beta chain) was sequenced within a study of radiotherapy plus CTLA-4 blockade in lung cancer. Generated by immunoSEQ multiplex PCR, the TCRdb table keeps only in-frame clones and is missing some. The sample shows 64,000 or so clones, 70% to 80% of them seen only once. Germline assignment: CDR1 SEHNR and CDR2 FQNEAQ (reference sequence). Trimming removed 5 bases from V and 6 bases from J, with 13 bases in between. There are 13 residues in the CDR3. By share, this clone counts as medium-sized. Sequences were derived from peripheral blood, sampled from a patient treated with radiotherapy plus ipilimumab. The chain joins TRBV7-9 to TRBJ1-1; the D is unclear. The TCR comes from a human donor with non-small cell lung cancer whose response to radiotherapy plus ipilimumab could not be evaluated. The DNA for the CDR3 is TGTGCCAGCAGCCCTCGCGGGGTATCTGAAGCTTTCTTT. This sequence encodes CASSPRGVSEAFF.